The present TCR beta chain was sequenced within a study of T cell repertoires in cytomegalovirus infection. Study as a whole: Matching HLA type and CMV infection were both indicated by public TCR beta signatures. Whole-study findings and limits: The ex vivo response was dominated by HLA-C-restricted CMV-specific TCR beta clonotypes.

The CDR3 has 15 residues. With V trimmed by 5 bases and J by 6 bases, 5 bases remained unmatched. The table lists this clonotype with many counts. What it binds is not known. TCRdb itself ran the reads through MiXCR, one entry per CDR3 protein. The sample lists 200,000 to 300,000 distinct CDR3 sequences, approximately 9% occurring once. This receptor was identified in a human donor in good health (CMV status not recorded). Some clones in this sample may be carry-over from other donors' samples. What was sequenced was PBMCs. The chain uses TRBV12-3 or TRBV12-4 and TRBJ2-1; 12 bases map to TRBD2. The CDR3 here is CASSRTSGGTNEQFF. CDR3 nucleotides: TGTGCCAGCAGTCGAACTAGCGGGGGGACCAATGAGCAGTTCTTC.